Listed below are T cell receptor beta chains from one sample, sequenced in a study of T cell repertoires in cytomegalovirus infection. Their antigens remain unidentified. In TCRdb, the reads were re-called with MiXCR into one record per CDR3 protein. The sample records 550,000 to 850,000 distinct CDR3 sequences, roughly 36% being singletons. The starting material was cultured PBMCs, obtained from culture after CMV antigen stimulation. The receptor set was obtained from a human donor in good health (CMV status not recorded). Some clones in this sample may be carry-over from other donors' samples. CDR3s include the opening cysteine and the closing phenylalanine or tryptophan. A D gene is named only where the DNA matches it firmly. Clone size is not always given. Where it is, it says once, few, many or a class for expanded clones.

cdr3_length	j_call	d_call	clone_size	v_call	cdr3_aa	cdr3_nt
14	TRBJ1-1	.	.	TRBV20-1	CSANKGQPNTEAFF	TGCAGTGCAAACAAAGGACAGCCAAACACTGAAGCTTTCTTT
16	TRBJ2-7	TRBD2	.	TRBV12-3/TRBV12-4	CASSLASRAGSGEQYF	TGTGCCAGCAGTTTAGCATCCCGAGCGGGAAGCGGGGAGCAGTACTTC
22	TRBJ2-6	TRBD1	.	TRBV10-3	CAISDYLREGQGRGSGANVLTF	TGTGCCATCAGTGACTACCTTAGGGAGGGACAGGGAAGGGGATCTGGGGCCAACGTCCTGACTTTC
14	TRBJ2-1	.	.	TRBV2	CASSHLLTPNEQFF	TGTGCCAGCAGTCACCTTCTAACTCCTAATGAGCAGTTCTTC
16	TRBJ1-3	.	few	TRBV19	CASSVNSRASENTIYF	TGTGCCAGTAGTGTCAACTCCAGGGCTTCTGAAAACACCATATATTTT
13	TRBJ1-1	TRBD1	.	TRBV2	CASSLTGTVEAFF	TGTGCCAGCAGTTTGACCGGGACAGTAGAAGCTTTCTTT
15	TRBJ2-1	.	few	TRBV6-5	CASRDGGSGYNEQFF	TGTGCCAGCCGGGACGGTGGTAGCGGATACAATGAGCAGTTCTTC
16	TRBJ1-2	TRBD1	.	TRBV10-3	CAISPFEDRDDYGYTF	TGTGCCATCAGCCCTTTCGAGGACAGGGATGACTATGGCTACACCTTC
12	TRBJ1-5	.	.	TRBV6-2/TRBV6-3	CASRGSHQPQHF	TGTGCCAGCAGAGGCAGCCATCAGCCCCAGCATTTT
15	TRBJ2-5	.	few	TRBV27	CASSPQGRTQETQYF	TGTGCCAGCAGTCCGCAGGGACGGACCCAAGAGACCCAGTACTTC
14	TRBJ2-7	.	.	TRBV7-9	CASSSDYAPYEQYF	TGTGCCAGCAGCTCCGACTACGCACCCTACGAGCAGTACTTC
16	TRBJ1-1	.	many	TRBV7-2	CASSLVLGRGNTEAFF	TGTGCCAGCAGCTTAGTTTTGGGGCGGGGGAACACTGAAGCTTTCTTT
15	TRBJ2-3	.	few	TRBV12-3/TRBV12-4	CASSFGGLPPDTQYF	TGTGCCAGCAGTTTTGGGGGGCTCCCCCCAGATACGCAGTATTTT
13	TRBJ1-5	TRBD1	few	TRBV7-9	CASSGQALGPQHF	TGTGCCAGCAGTGGACAGGCCTTGGGGCCCCAGCATTTT
16	TRBJ2-3	TRBD2	few	TRBV6-2/TRBV6-3	CASSPAIAGERNTQYF	TGTGCCAGCAGTCCCGCCATAGCGGGAGAAAGGAATACGCAGTATTTT
15	TRBJ2-3	TRBD2	.	TRBV7-4	CASSLGTIRTDTQYF	TGTGCCAGCAGCCTCGGGACTATTCGCACAGATACGCAGTATTTT
15	TRBJ1-3	.	many	TRBV4-3	CASSQDRVSGNTIYF	TGCGCCAGCAGCCAAGATCGGGTCTCTGGAAACACCATATATTTT
15	TRBJ2-5	TRBD2	many	TRBV7-2	CASSLTSGTVETQYF	TGTGCCAGCAGCTTGACTAGCGGGACCGTAGAGACCCAGTACTTC
14	TRBJ1-2	TRBD1	once	TRBV28	CASSPGGVLYGYTF	TGTGCCAGCAGTCCAGGGGGCGTCCTCTATGGCTACACCTTC
17	TRBJ2-2	TRBD1	.	TRBV19	CASSIGTGIGNTGELFF	TGTGCCAGTAGTATCGGGACAGGTATCGGTAACACCGGGGAGCTGTTTTTT
15	TRBJ2-2	TRBD2	few	TRBV7-2	CASSLVTAGGGELFF	TGTGCCAGCAGCTTAGTGACGGCGGGAGGGGGGGAGCTGTTTTTT
14	TRBJ2-3	.	.	TRBV6-5	CASSYGELGGTQYF	TGTGCCAGCAGTTACGGCGAGCTGGGCGGTACGCAGTATTTT
15	TRBJ2-5	.	.	TRBV7-2	CASSFIAGLGETQYF	TGTGCCAGCAGCTTTATCGCAGGGCTGGGGGAGACCCAGTACTTC
17	TRBJ1-6	TRBD1	few	TRBV19	CASSIRQGFNDNSPLHF	TGTGCCAGTAGTATACGACAGGGATTTAACGATAATTCACCCCTCCACTTT
14	TRBJ1-4	TRBD1	few	TRBV20-1	CSARDDRGGEKLFF	TGCAGTGCTAGAGACGACAGGGGAGGTGAAAAACTGTTTTTT
12	TRBJ1-1	.	.	TRBV7-9	CASSSGTYEAFF	TGTGCCAGCAGCTCGGGGACATATGAAGCTTTCTTT
14	TRBJ2-7	.	.	TRBV25-1	CASSEVGGSYEQYF	TGTGCCAGCAGTGAAGTGGGCGGGTCCTACGAGCAGTACTTC
14	TRBJ2-7	.	many	TRBV6-6	CASSYSAGGYEQYF	TGTGCCAGCAGTTACTCGGCGGGCGGTTACGAGCAGTACTTC
14	TRBJ2-7	TRBD1	once	TRBV7-2	CASSPGQGPFEQYF	TGTGCCAGCAGCCCGGGACAGGGCCCCTTTGAGCAGTACTTC
12	TRBJ1-1	.	once	TRBV18	CASSPVDTEAFF	TGTGCCAGCTCACCCGTAGACACTGAAGCTTTCTTT
15	TRBJ2-3	TRBD1	.	TRBV6-5	CASSRPGQGTDTQYF	TGTGCCAGCAGTCGACCGGGACAGGGAACAGATACGCAGTATTTT
13	TRBJ1-3	.	.	TRBV2	CASREWYGNTIYF	TGTGCCAGCAGGGAATGGTATGGAAACACCATATATTTT
13	TRBJ1-2	.	few	TRBV6-2/TRBV6-3	CASSISVTYGYTF	TGTGCCAGCAGTATCTCGGTTACTTATGGCTACACCTTC
14	TRBJ2-3	.	.	TRBV19	CASSIERGTDTQYF	TGTGCCAGTAGTATAGAAAGGGGCACAGATACGCAGTATTTT
13	TRBJ1-1	.	many	TRBV7-8	CASSLIYGLEAFF	TGTGCCAGCAGCTTAATATATGGTCTAGAAGCTTTCTTT
16	TRBJ2-3	TRBD2	.	TRBV12-3/TRBV12-4	CASSSLGSGDTDTQYF	TGTGCCAGCAGTTCCCTTGGTAGCGGGGACACAGATACGCAGTATTTT
15	TRBJ2-7	.	.	TRBV4-1	CASSQDWGPSWEQYF	TGCGCCAGCAGCCAAGATTGGGGCCCCTCCTGGGAGCAGTACTTC
13	TRBJ1-2	.	.	TRBV6-2/TRBV6-3	CASTPPGPYGYTF	TGTGCCAGCACCCCTCCTGGACCTTATGGCTACACCTTC
13	TRBJ1-1	.	.	TRBV7-2	CASSLGPTAEAFF	TGTGCCAGCAGCCTAGGACCCACGGCTGAAGCTTTCTTT
15	TRBJ1-6	.	.	TRBV10-3	CAISEWTDRDSPLHF	TGTGCCATCAGTGAATGGACAGACCGGGATTCACCCCTCCACTTT
13	TRBJ2-1	.	.	TRBV27	CASSLFVGNEQFF	TGTGCCAGCAGTCTCTTTGTAGGGAATGAGCAGTTCTTC
16	TRBJ2-1	TRBD2	.	TRBV5-4	CASSSGTSGGGGEQFF	TGTGCCAGCAGCAGCGGGACTAGCGGGGGAGGGGGTGAGCAGTTCTTC
15	TRBJ1-5	.	few	TRBV19	CASSINRISNQPQHF	TGTGCCAGTAGTATTAACAGAATTAGCAATCAGCCCCAGCATTTT
13	TRBJ1-1	.	few	TRBV10-3	CAISVQGSTEAFF	TGTGCCATCAGCGTACAGGGTTCCACTGAAGCTTTCTTT
16	TRBJ2-1	.	few	TRBV12-3/TRBV12-4	CASSAYSGSSYNEQFF	TGTGCCAGCAGTGCCTATAGCGGTTCCTCCTACAATGAGCAGTTCTTC
20	TRBJ2-7	TRBD2	.	TRBV11-2	CASSPGEFTGLAGFTVEQYF	TGTGCCAGCAGCCCAGGGGAATTTACGGGACTAGCGGGTTTTACGGTCGAGCAGTACTTC